This is a list of T cell receptor beta chains from one sample in a study of T cell clones after liver transplantation. The assay was immunoSEQ multiplex PCR, and TCRdb's table has in-frame clones only and misses some. The table records 25,000 to 35,000 clones, around 96% of them present only once. Sequenced material: CD8+ T cells from blood, taken 12 months after liver transplant. These receptors were collected from a human patient who received a liver transplant. Part of the T cells may come from the graft donor. The CDR3 runs from the conserved cysteine through the conserved F or W. Each record gives: V gene, J gene, CDR3 length, clone size, D gene, CDR3 DNA, CDR3 protein. The D gene is left open where the match is weak. The size field is filled for only some rows; it gives once, few, many or a size class.

TRBV27	TRBJ2-1	15	NA	TRBD2	TGTGCCAGCAGTTTCGGAGGGAGGGGCTACAATGAGCAGTTCTTC	CASSFGGRGYNEQFF
TRBV6-6	TRBJ2-7	11	NA	NA	TGTGCCAGCAGCCAAGAGGGCGAGCAGTACTTC	CASSQEGEQYF
TRBV15	TRBJ2-3	16	NA	TRBD2	TGTGCCACCAGCATCAGGGGTAGCGGGGACGTTTATACGCAGTATTTT	CATSIRGSGDVYTQYF
TRBV9	TRBJ2-7	15	NA	NA	TGTGCCAGCAGCCCCTATCCGGGAGAAGCCTACGAGCAGTACTTC	CASSPYPGEAYEQYF
TRBV7-3	TRBJ1-1	14	NA	TRBD1	TGTGCCAGCAGCTTAAGAGGGGACAGGGAATCAGCTTTCTTT	CASSLRGDRESAFF
TRBV18	TRBJ2-7	15	NA	NA	TGTGCCAGCTCACCACGCGGGACAGAAGAGTACGAGCAGTACTTC	CASSPRGTEEYEQYF
TRBV25-1	TRBJ2-1	15	NA	NA	TGTGCCAGCAGACCTACAGGTCAGGTTGCAGATGAGCAGTTCTTC	CASRPTGQVADEQFF
TRBV6-6	TRBJ2-3	14	NA	NA	TGTGCCAGCAGTTACTCGATGAGCACAGATACGCAGTATTTT	CASSYSMSTDTQYF
TRBV27	TRBJ2-7	14	NA	TRBD2	TGTGCCAGCAGTTCACCGGGACTATTATACGAGCAGTACTTC	CASSSPGLLYEQYF
TRBV30	TRBJ1-1	12	once	TRBD1	TGTGCCCGGACGGGACAGCCGGGTGAAGCTTTCTTT	CARTGQPGEAFF
TRBV11-2	TRBJ2-7	15	NA	TRBD2	TGTGCCAGCAGCCAAGGACTAGGAGACTACTACGAGCAGTACTTC	CASSQGLGDYYEQYF
TRBV29-1	TRBJ2-7	13	NA	TRBD1	TGCAGCGTGGGTCAGGGGGAAGGCTACGAGCAGTACTTC	CSVGQGEGYEQYF
TRBV6-5	TRBJ1-5	14	NA	NA	TGTGCCAGCAGGGAGGGGGTGAGCAATCAGCCCCAGCATTTT	CASREGVSNQPQHF
TRBV13	TRBJ2-4	17	NA	TRBD1	TGTGCCAGCAGCAGTGCCATAGCGGACAGGGGTTGGAACATTCAGTACTTC	CASSSAIADRGWNIQYF
TRBV2	TRBJ2-7	10	few	NA	TGTGCCAGCAGTGAATACGAGCAGTACTTC	CASSEYEQYF
TRBV6-5	TRBJ2-2	13	NA	NA	TGTGCCAGCAGTATCACGAACACCGGGGAGCTGTTTTTT	CASSITNTGELFF
TRBV18	TRBJ1-1	16	NA	NA	TGTGCCAGCTCGCCACACCAACAGGGATGGTGGACTGAAGCTTTCTTT	CASSPHQQGWWTEAFF
TRBV6-5	TRBJ2-1	13	NA	TRBD2	TGTGCCAGCAGCCCGTCCCTGGGGGCGGGAGGGTTCTTC	CASSPSLGAGGFF
TRBV28	TRBJ2-3	19	NA	TRBD2	TGTGCCAGCAGTTTTTGGACTAGCGACAATACGGGATCCACAGATACGCAGTATTTT	CASSFWTSDNTGSTDTQYF
TRBV6-5	TRBJ2-4	15	NA	TRBD2	TGTGCCAGCAGGTATGGACTAGAAGCCAAAAACATTCAGTACTTC	CASRYGLEAKNIQYF
TRBV7-9	TRBJ2-1	13	NA	NA	TGTGCCAGCAGCTTAGTTGGGGCGCCCGGGCAGTTCTTC	CASSLVGAPGQFF
TRBV7-9	TRBJ2-7	15	once	NA	TGTGCCAGCAGCTTATCCCAGGGCCGCCCCAACGAGCAGTACTTC	CASSLSQGRPNEQYF
TRBV5-8	TRBJ2-7	13	NA	NA	TGTGCCAGCAGCGCCGGACCCAACTACGAGCAGTACTTC	CASSAGPNYEQYF
TRBV5-6	TRBJ2-3	17	NA	TRBD2	TGTGCCAGCAGCGATGGCGGGAGGGCCATTCGGACAGATACGCAGTATTTT	CASSDGGRAIRTDTQYF
TRBV7-9	TRBJ2-7	13	NA	NA	TGTGCCAGCAGCTTCGGGGGTACCTACGAGCAGTACTTC	CASSFGGTYEQYF
TRBV7-9	TRBJ2-1	15	NA	TRBD1	TGTGCCAGCAGCTTATTGGACAGGAGCTACAATGAGCAGTTCTTC	CASSLLDRSYNEQFF
TRBV18	TRBJ2-2	16	NA	TRBD2	TGTGCCAGCTCCATAGTGACTAGCGGGAAAACCGGGGAGCTGTTTTTT	CASSIVTSGKTGELFF
TRBV27	TRBJ1-4	13	NA	TRBD1	TGTGCCAGCAGAAAGACAGGGGGAGAAAAACTGTTTTTT	CASRKTGGEKLFF
TRBV5-1	TRBJ2-1	12	NA	NA	TGCGCCAGCAGCTTGGTGATTAATGAGCAGTTCTTC	CASSLVINEQFF
TRBV28	TRBJ2-2	15	NA	TRBD1	TGTGCCAGCAGTTCGGACAGGGAGGACACCGGGGAGCTGTTTTTT	CASSSDREDTGELFF
TRBV6-4	TRBJ1-1	15	NA	NA	TGTGCCAGCAGTGAATGGGGTTTGAAGTCCACTGAAGCTTTCTTT	CASSEWGLKSTEAFF
TRBV28	TRBJ2-7	14	NA	TRBD1	TGTGCCAGCAGGCCCCGAGACAGGGGCCACGAGCAGTACTTC	CASRPRDRGHEQYF
TRBV27	TRBJ2-5	16	NA	NA	TGTGCCAGCGGAGGTCCCGGAACACCGCCTCGGGAGACCCAGTACTTC	CASGGPGTPPRETQYF
TRBV4-2	TRBJ2-1	16	NA	TRBD2	TGTGCCAGCAGCCAAGAGTCACGACTAGCAGCCAATGAGCAGTTCTTC	CASSQESRLAANEQFF
TRBV11-1	TRBJ2-1	16	once	NA	TGTGCCAGCAGCTTGACTGTGCGGCGCAGCTACAATGAGCAGTTCTTC	CASSLTVRRSYNEQFF
TRBV11-2	TRBJ2-1	14	NA	NA	TGTGCCAGCAGCTCCGGGGGCGCCTACAATGAGCAGTTCTTC	CASSSGGAYNEQFF
TRBV5-6	TRBJ1-2	13	NA	NA	TGTGCCAGCAGCTTTTCCCAAACTAGAGGCTACACCTTC	CASSFSQTRGYTF